This record covers a single TCR beta chain. Its antigen is currently not known. No base qualities exist here, and no much larger clone lies one base off it. Patients with autoimmune disease history or receiving systemic immunosuppression were excluded from the trial. Peripheral blood for TCR sequencing was drawn from every dose cohort at baseline, at cycle 4 day 1 and at cycle 7 day 1. The samples were taken from a phase I, first-in-human, multicenter, open-label dose-escalation trial of ivuxolimab. The trial enrolled adults with locally advanced or metastatic head and neck squamous cell, hepatocellular, melanoma or renal cell carcinoma. Before TCR sequencing, CD4+ T cells and CD8+ T cells were sorted from peripheral blood as separate populations. The record originates from a study of OX40 agonist ivuxolimab in advanced cancers. Notes on the research overall: Ivuxolimab, which targeted the costimulatory receptor OX40 (CD134), was an agonistic, fully human IgG2 monoclonal antibody. Partial responses were achieved by three dose-escalation patients, of whom one had hepatocellular carcinoma and two had cutaneous melanoma. Peripheral TCRbeta sequencing aimed to test whether ivuxolimab altered TCR sequence diversity and caused clonal T-cell expansion. Of the roughly 54 dose-escalation patients, hepatocellular carcinoma was present in around 19, melanoma in approximately 15, renal cell carcinoma in 9 and head and neck cancer in 9. In the dose-escalation cohort, around four fifths of patients were male, and the mean age was roughly 60 years with a range of 23 to 79. Patients were allowed to have had prior anti-PD-1, anti-PD-L1 or anti-CTLA-4 therapy, and approximately 39% of the dose-escalation patients had been treated with checkpoint inhibitors. Intravenous ivuxolimab was administered to patients every 2 weeks at six dose levels: 0.01, 0.1, 0.3, 1.5, 3 and 10 mg/kg. The paper covers the monotherapy dose-escalation part of the phase I ivuxolimab trial, which included N ≈ 54 patients.

Genomic DNA was isolated from the sorted cells so that the TCRbeta CDR3 region could be sequenced. TCRbeta CDR3 regions were sequenced using the immunoSEQ Assay. TCRdb re-hosts the immuneACCESS table, in-frame sequences only. Its copies lack some clones; in the studies checked, an unresolved V gene accounts for under half of them, and the cause for the rest is not known. Present in this sample are approximately 60,000 clones, 90% to 95% of which were seen just once. Together, the top ten hold approximately 19% of the sample. The investigation overall reported the following: Partial responders in the 0.1-3.0 mg/kg groups had among the lowest normalized peripheral clonal expansion, especially among CD8+ T cells. At doses from 0.1 to 3.0 mg/kg, clonal expansion was seen in both CD4+ and CD8+ blood T cells between baseline and week 6. Low levels of normalized T-cell clonal expansion were also seen in some patients who did not respond. The antigen specificity of the clonally expanded peripheral T cells was not determined. After ivuxolimab, expanded clones were on average more numerous among CD8+ T cells than among CD4+ T cells.

The germline V gene supplies CDR1 SGHRS and CDR2 YFSETQ. The germline V and J ends show losses of 1 base and 6 bases respectively, and no gene match explains 5 bases of the junction. The CDR3 goes from the cysteine to the phenylalanine over 14 residues. The kept DNA is CDR3 alone, 42 bases in frame from the first base. The chain is encoded by TRBV5-1 joined to TRBJ1-1; the central 8 bases match TRBD1. The source is an adult with an advanced solid tumor such as melanoma, head and neck, liver or kidney cancer. Sequencing used CD4+ or CD8+ T cells sorted from blood, obtained in a trial of the OX40 agonist ivuxolimab. The DNA sequence reads TGCGCCAGCAGCTTGACACAGGGGGACGCTGAAGCTTTCTTT. It encodes CASSLTQGDAEAFF.